The clone carrying this T cell receptor beta chain rates as medium-sized (0.01 to 0.1%). The sample belongs to a study of metastatic and nonmetastatic thyroid tumors. With MiXCR, TCRdb reprocessed the PCR reads. The sample holds fewer than 11,000 clones, about 30% seen once. Nobody among the patients had been given any treatment before thyroid surgery. The V gene lost 7 bases and the J gene lost 3 bases, with 10 bases spanning the gap. Germline lookup yields CDR1 GTSNPN and CDR2 SVGIG (reference sequence). This CDR3 has 11 amino acids. The rearrangement links TRBV30 to TRBJ2-7; tentative D call: TRBD1 (6 bases). The origin of this receptor is a female donor with papillary thyroid cancer or a benign thyroid nodule (not recorded which). Some clones in this sample may be carry-over from other donors' samples. Sequencing used tumor tissue. The CDR3 bases are TGTGCCTCCCAGGACAGCTACGAGCAGTACTTC. Its translation: CASQDSYEQYF.